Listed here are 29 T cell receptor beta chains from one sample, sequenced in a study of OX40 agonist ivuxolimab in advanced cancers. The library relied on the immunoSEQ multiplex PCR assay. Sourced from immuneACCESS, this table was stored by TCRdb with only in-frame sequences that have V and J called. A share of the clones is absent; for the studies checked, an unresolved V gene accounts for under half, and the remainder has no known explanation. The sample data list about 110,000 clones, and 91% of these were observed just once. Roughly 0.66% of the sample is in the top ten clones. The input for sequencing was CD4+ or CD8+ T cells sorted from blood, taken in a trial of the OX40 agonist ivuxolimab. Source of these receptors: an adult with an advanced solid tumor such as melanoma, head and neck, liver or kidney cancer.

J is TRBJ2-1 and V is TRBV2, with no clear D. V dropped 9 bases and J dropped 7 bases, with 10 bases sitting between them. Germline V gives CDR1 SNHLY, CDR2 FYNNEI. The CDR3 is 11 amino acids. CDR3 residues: CARRDGNEQFF. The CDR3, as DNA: TGTGCCAGACGTGACGGAAATGAGCAGTTCTTC.

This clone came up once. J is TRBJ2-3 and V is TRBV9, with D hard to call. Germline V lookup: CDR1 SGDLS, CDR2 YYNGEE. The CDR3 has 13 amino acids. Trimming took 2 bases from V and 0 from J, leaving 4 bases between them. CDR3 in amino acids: CASSVISTDTQYF. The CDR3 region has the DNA TGTGCCAGCAGCGTTATTAGCACAGATACGCAGTATTTT.

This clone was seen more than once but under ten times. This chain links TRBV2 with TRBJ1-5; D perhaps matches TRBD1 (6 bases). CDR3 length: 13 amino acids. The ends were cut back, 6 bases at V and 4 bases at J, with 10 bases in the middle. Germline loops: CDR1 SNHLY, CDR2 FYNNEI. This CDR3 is CASSVDRNQPQHF. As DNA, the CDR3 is TGTGCCAGCAGCGTTGACAGGAATCAGCCCCAGCATTTT. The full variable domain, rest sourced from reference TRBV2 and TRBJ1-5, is EPEVTQTPSHQVTQMGQEVILRCVPISNHLYFYWYRQILGQKVEFLVSFYNNEISEKSEIFDDQFSVERPDGSNFTLKIRSTKLEDSAMYFCASSVDRNQPQHFGDGTRLSIL.

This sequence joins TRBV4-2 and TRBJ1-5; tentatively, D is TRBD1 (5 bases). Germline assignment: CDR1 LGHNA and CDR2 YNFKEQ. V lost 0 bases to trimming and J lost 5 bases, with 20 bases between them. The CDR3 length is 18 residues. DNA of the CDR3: TGTGCCAGCAGCCAAGATACCGGGGGGGGAGGTGGGCATCAGCCCCAGCATTTT. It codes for CASSQDTGGGGGHQPQHF.

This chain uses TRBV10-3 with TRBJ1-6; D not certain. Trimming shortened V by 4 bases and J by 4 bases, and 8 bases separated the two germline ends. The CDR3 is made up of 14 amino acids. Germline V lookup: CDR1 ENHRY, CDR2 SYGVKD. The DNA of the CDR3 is TGTGCCATCAGTGCAGAATCTTATAATTCACCCCTCCACTTT. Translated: CAISAESYNSPLHF.

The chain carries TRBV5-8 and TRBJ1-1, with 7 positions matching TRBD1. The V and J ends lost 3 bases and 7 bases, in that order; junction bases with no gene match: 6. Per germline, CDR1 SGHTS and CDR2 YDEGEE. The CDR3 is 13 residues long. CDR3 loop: CASSWRGQGEAFF. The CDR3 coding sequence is TGTGCCAGCAGCTGGAGGGGGCAGGGTGAAGCTTTCTTT.

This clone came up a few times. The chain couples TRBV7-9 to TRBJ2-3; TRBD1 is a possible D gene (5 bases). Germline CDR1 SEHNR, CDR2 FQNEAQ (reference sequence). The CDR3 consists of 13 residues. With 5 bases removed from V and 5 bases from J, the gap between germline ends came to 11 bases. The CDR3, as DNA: TGTGCCAGCAGCCCGAAGACAGAAGATACGCAGTATTTT. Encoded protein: CASSPKTEDTQYF.

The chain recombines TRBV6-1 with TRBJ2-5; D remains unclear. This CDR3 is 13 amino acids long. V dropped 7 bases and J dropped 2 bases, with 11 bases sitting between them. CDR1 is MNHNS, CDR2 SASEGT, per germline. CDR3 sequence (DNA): TGTGCCAGCACCCAACGCAGGCAAGAGACCCAGTACTTC. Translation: CASTQRRQETQYF.

DNA for the CDR3: TGTGCCAGCAGCAGGACAACCAACAATGAGCAGTTCTTC. Protein sequence: CASSRTTNNEQFF. The genes are TRBV7-2 and TRBJ2-1; D possibly corresponds to TRBD1 (5 bases). Between the trimmed V and J ends, which lost 5 bases and 5 bases, there was a span of 10 bases. Germline V lookup: CDR1 SGHTA, CDR2 FQGNSA. This CDR3 comprises 13 residues.

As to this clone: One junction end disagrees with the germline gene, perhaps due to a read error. The CDR3 DNA reads as TGTGCTAGCAGCTCTCATGGGGGCAACTACAATGAGCAGTTCTTC. It specifies CASSSHGGNYNEQFF. V and J are TRBV7-7 and TRBJ2-1, with D perhaps matching TRBD1 (6 bases). Germline V CDR1 and CDR2: SSHAT, FNYEAQ (reference sequence). The length of the CDR3 is 15 residues.

CDR3 protein: CASSLDPAGRGLEKLFF. In DNA form, the CDR3 reads TGTGCCAGCAGCTTGGACCCCGCGGGCAGGGGGCTTGAAAAACTGTTTTTT. The chain employs TRBV5-5 and TRBJ1-4; 8 bases align to TRBD1. The germline gives CDR1 SGHKS, CDR2 YYEKEE (reference sequence). The V gene end was trimmed by 0 bases and the J gene end by 7 bases; junction bases not matched to a gene: 11. The length of the CDR3 is 17 residues.

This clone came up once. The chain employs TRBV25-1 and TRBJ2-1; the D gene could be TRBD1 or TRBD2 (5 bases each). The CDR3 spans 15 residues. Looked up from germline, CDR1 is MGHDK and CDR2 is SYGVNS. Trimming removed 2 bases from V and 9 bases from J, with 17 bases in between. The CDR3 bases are TGTGCCAGCAGTGAACCGGGACCGCCGGGGAGTGAGCAGTTCTTC. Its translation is CASSEPGPPGSEQFF.

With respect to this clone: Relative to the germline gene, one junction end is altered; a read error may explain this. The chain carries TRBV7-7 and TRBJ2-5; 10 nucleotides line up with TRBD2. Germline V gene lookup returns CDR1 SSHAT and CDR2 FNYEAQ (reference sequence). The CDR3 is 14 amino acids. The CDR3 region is CASSYSGGAETQYF. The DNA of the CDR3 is TGTGCTAGCAGCTACAGCGGGGGGGCGGAGACCCAGTACTTC. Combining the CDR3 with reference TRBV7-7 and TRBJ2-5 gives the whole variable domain GAGVSQSPRYKVTKRGQDVTLRCDPISSHATLYWYQQALGQGPEFLTYFNYEAQPDKSGLPSDRFSAERPEGSISTLTIQRTEQRDSAMYRCASSYSGGAETQYFGPGTRLLVL.

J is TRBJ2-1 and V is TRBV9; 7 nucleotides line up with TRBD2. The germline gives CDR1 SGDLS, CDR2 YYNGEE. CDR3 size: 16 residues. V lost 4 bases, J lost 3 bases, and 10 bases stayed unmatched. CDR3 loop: CASSLLFGGGYNEQFF. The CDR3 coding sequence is TGTGCCAGCAGCCTACTATTTGGCGGGGGCTACAATGAGCAGTTCTTC. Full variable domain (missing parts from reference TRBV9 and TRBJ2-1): DSGVTQTPKHLITATGQRVTLRCSPRSGDLSVYWYQQSLDQGLQFLIQYYNGEERAKGNILERFSAQQFPDLHSELNLSSLELGDSALYFCASSLLFGGGYNEQFFGPGTRLTVL.

CDR3 coding DNA: TGTGCCAGCAGCTTTGACAGCTCCTACGAGCAGTACTTC. Protein: CASSFDSSYEQYF. V gene TRBV5-6 combines with J gene TRBJ2-7, with D tentatively TRBD1 (5 bases). Germline CDR1 is SGHDT and CDR2 is YYEEEE. The CDR3 has 13 residues. V was clipped by 2 bases and J by 0 bases, with 6 bases between them.

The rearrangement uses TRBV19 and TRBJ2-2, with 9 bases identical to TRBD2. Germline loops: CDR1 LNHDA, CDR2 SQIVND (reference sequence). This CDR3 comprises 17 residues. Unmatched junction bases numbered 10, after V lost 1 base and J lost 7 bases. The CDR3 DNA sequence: TGTGCCAGTAGTATAGGAGGTTCTAGCGGGAACCTCGGGGAGCTGTTTTTT. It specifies CASSIGGSSGNLGELFF.

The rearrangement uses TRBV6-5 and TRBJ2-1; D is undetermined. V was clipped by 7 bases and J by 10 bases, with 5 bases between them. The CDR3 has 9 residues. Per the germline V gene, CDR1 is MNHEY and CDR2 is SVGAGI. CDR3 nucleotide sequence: TGTGCCAGCAACCCGGAGCAGTTCTTC. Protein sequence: CASNPEQFF.

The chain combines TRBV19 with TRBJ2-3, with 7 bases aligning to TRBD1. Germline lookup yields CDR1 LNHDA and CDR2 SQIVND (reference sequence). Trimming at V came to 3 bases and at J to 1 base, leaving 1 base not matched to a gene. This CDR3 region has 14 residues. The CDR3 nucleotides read TGTGCCAGTAGTATCACAGGGGGCACAGATACGCAGTATTTT. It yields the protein CASSITGGTDTQYF.

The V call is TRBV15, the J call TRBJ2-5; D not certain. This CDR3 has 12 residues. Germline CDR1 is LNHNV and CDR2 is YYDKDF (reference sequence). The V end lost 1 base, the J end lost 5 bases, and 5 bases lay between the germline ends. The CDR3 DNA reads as TGTGCCACCAGCAGAGGAAGGGAGACCCAGTACTTC. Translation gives CATSRGRETQYF.

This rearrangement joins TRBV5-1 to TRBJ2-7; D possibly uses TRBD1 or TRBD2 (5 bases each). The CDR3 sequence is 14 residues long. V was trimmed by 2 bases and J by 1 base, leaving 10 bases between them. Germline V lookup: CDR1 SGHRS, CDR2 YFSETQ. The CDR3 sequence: CASSFGTVSYEQYF. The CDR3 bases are TGCGCCAGCAGCTTCGGGACGGTGTCCTACGAGCAGTACTTC.

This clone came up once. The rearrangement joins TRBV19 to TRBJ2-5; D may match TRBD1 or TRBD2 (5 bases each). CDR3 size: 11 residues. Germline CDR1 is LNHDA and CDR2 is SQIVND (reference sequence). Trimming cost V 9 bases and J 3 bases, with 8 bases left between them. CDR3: CARRGEETQYF. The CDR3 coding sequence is TGTGCCAGACGAGGGGAAGAGACCCAGTACTTC.

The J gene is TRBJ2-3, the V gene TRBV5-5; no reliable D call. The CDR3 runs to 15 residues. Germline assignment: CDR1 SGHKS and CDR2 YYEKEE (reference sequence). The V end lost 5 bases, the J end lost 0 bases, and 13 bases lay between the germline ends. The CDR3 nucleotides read TGTGCCAGCAGTTCGATCAGCAGGAGCACAGATACGCAGTATTTT. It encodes CASSSISRSTDTQYF.

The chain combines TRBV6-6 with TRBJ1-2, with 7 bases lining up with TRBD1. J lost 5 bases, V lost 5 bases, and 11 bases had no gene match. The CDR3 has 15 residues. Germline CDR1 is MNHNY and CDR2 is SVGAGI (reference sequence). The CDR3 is CASSGLQGVTYGYTF. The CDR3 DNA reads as TGTGCCAGCAGTGGACTCCAGGGGGTTACTTATGGCTACACCTTC.

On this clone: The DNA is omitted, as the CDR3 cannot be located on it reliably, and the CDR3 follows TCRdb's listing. This CDR3 reads CASSSSWGQGNREQYF. The J gene is TRBJ2-7, the V gene TRBV27; the D segment call TRBD1 is taken from the table without a DNA check. CDR1 is MNHEY and CDR2 is SMNVEV in the germline V gene (reference sequence). From its first to its last residue, the CDR3 has 16 amino acids.

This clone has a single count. Here the CDR3 reads CASIISSSNQPQHF. As DNA, the CDR3 is TGTGCCAGCATCATTAGTAGTAGCAATCAGCCCCAGCATTTT. The chain has TRBV6-1 and TRBJ1-5; no firm D call. The CDR3 totals 14 residues. Trimming pared 7 bases from V and 0 bases from J, leaving 10 bases between. The V gene's germline CDR1 is MNHNS and CDR2 SASEGT.

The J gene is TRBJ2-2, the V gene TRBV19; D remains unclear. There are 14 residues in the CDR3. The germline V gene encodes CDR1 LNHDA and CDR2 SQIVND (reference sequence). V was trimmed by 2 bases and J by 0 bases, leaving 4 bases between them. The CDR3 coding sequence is TGTGCCAGTAGTATAACAGCGAACACCGGGGAGCTGTTTTTT. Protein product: CASSITANTGELFF.

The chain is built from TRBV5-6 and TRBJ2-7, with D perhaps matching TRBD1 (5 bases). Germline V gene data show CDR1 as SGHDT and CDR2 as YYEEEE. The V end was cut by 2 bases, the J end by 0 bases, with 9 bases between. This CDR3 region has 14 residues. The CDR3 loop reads CASSFLGPSYEQYF. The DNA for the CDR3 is TGTGCCAGCAGCTTCTTGGGGCCCTCCTACGAGCAGTACTTC.

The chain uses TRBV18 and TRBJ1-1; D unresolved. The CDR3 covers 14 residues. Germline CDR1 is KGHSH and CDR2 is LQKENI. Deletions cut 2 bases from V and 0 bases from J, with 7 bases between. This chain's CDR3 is CASSPGFMNTEAFF. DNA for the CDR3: TGTGCCAGCTCACCAGGGTTTATGAACACTGAAGCTTTCTTT.

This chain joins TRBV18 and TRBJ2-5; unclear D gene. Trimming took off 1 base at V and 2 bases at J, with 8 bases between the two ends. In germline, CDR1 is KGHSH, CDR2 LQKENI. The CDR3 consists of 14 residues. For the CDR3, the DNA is TGTGCCAGCTCACCACTCGACGGACAAGAGACCCAGTACTTC. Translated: CASSPLDGQETQYF. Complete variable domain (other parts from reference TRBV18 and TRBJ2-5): NAGVMQNPRHLVRRRGQEARLRCSPMKGHSHVYWYRQLPEEGLKFMVYLQKENIIDESGMPKERFSAEFPKEGPSILRIQQVVRGDSAAYFCASSPLDGQETQYFGPGTRLLVL.